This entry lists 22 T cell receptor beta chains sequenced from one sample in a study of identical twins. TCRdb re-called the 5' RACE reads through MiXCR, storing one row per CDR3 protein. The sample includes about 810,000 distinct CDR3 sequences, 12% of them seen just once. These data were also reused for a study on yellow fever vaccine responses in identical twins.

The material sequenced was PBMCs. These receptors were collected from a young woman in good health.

The CDR3 DNA sequence: TGTGCCAGCAGCTTCCGGGGGGCCCGGGAGACCCAGTACTTC. Residues: CASSFRGARETQYF. The chain is built from TRBV7-8 and TRBJ2-5, with D possibly matching TRBD2 (7 bases). Per germline, CDR1 SGHVS and CDR2 FQNEAQ. The CDR3 sequence is 14 residues long. Trimming removed 3 bases at V and 5 bases at J, with 13 bases between.

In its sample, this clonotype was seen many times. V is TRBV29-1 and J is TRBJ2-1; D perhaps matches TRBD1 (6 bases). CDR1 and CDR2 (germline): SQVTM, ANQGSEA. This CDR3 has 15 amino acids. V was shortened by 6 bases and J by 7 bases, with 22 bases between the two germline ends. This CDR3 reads CSVGLQGRMANEQFF. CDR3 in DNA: TGCAGCGTGGGTCTACAGGGACGGATGGCTAATGAGCAGTTCTTC.

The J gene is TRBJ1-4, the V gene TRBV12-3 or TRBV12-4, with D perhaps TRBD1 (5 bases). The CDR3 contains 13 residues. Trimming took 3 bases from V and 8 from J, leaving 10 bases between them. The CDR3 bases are TGTGCCAGCAGTTTTCAGGGTAGGGAAAAACTGTTTTTT. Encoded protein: CASSFQGREKLFF.

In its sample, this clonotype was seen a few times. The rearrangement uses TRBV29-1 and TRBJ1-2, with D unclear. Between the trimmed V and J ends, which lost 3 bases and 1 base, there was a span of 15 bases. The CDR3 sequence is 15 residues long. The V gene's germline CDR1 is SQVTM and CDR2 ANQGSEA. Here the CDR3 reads CSVDFTGKNNYGYTF. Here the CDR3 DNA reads TGCAGCGTTGACTTCACGGGGAAAAATAACTATGGCTACACCTTC.

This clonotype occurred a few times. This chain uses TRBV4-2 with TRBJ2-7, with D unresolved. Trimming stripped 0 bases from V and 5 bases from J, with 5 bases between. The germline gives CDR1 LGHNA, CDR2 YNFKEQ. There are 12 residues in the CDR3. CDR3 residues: CASSQDPDEQYF. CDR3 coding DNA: TGTGCCAGCAGCCAAGACCCCGACGAGCAGTACTTC.

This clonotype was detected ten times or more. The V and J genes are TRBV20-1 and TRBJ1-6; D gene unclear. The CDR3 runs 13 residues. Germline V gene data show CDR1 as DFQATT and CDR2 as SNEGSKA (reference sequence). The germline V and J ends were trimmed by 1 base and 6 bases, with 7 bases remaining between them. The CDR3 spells CSARGQINSPLHF. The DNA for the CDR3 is TGCAGTGCTAGAGGACAAATTAATTCACCCCTCCACTTT.

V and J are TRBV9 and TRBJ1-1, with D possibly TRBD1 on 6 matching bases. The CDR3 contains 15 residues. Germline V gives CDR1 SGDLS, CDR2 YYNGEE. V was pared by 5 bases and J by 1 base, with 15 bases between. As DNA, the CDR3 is TGTGCCAGCAGACCCGGTTGGGGGCCGAACACTGAAGCTTTCTTT. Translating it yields CASRPGWGPNTEAFF.

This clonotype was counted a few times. CDR3 in amino acids: CASGRSANTGELFF. DNA for the CDR3: TGTGCCAGCGGGCGGTCCGCGAACACCGGGGAGCTGTTTTTT. The chain combines TRBV6-1 with TRBJ2-2; D is undetermined. The length of the CDR3 is 14 residues. Germline V gene data show CDR1 as MNHNS and CDR2 as SASEGT. V dropped 8 bases and J dropped 0 bases, with 10 bases sitting between them.

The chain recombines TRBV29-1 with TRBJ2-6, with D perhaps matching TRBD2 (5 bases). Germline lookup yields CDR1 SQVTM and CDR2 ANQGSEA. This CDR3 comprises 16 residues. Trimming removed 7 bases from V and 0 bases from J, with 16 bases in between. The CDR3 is CSAQSGGSSGANVLTF. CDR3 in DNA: TGCAGCGCCCAGTCCGGAGGAAGCTCTGGGGCCAACGTCCTGACTTTC. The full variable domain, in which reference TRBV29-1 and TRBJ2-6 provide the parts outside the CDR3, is SAVISQKPSRDICQRGTSLTIQCQVDSQVTMMFWYRQQPGQSLTLIATANQGSEATYESGFVIDKFPISRPNLTFSTLTVSNMSPEDSSIYLCSAQSGGSSGANVLTFGAGSRLTVL.

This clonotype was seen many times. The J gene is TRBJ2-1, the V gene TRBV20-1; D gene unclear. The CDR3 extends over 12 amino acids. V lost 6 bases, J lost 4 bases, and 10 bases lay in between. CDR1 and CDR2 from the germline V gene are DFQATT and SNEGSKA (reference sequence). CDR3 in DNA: TGCAGTGCCACGGACGGATACAATGAGCAGTTCTTC. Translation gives CSATDGYNEQFF.

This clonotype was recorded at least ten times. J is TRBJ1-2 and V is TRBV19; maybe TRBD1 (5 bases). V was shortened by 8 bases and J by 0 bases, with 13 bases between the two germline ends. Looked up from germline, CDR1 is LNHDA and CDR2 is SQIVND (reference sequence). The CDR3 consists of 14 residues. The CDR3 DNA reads TGTGCCAGTCGAACAGGCCAGTCTAACTATGGCTACACCTTC. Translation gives CASRTGQSNYGYTF.

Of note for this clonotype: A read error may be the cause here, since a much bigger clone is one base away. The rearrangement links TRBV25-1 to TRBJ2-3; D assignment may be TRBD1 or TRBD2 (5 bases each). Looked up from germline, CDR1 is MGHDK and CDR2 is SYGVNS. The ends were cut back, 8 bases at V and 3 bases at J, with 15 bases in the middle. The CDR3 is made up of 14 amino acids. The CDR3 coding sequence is TGTGCCAGCGGCCTCGCCTGGGGGACAGATACGCAGTATTTT. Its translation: CASGLAWGTDTQYF.

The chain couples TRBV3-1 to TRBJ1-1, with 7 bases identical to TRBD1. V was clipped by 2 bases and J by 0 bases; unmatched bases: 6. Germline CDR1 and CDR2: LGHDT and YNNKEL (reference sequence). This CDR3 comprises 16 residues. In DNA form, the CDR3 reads TGTGCCAGCAGCCAAACTCTAGGGGGCGTGAACACTGAAGCTTTCTTT. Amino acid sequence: CASSQTLGGVNTEAFF.

This CDR3 reads CSALLGLAGGTELFF. CDR3 sequence (DNA): TGCAGTGCTCTCTTAGGACTAGCGGGCGGGACGGAGCTGTTTTTT. The rearrangement links TRBV20-1 to TRBJ2-2; TRBD2 matches at 11 bases. The CDR3 loop spans 15 amino acids. The germline V gene encodes CDR1 DFQATT and CDR2 SNEGSKA (reference sequence). The junction had 12 bases not matched to a gene; V was cut back by 5 bases and J by 10 bases.

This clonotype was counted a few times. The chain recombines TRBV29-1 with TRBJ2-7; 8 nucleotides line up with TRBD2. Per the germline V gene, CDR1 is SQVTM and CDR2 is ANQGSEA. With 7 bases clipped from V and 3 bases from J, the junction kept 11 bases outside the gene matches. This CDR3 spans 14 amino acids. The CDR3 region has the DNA TGCAGCGCCCTGGGGCTAGCGGGCGGCTACGAGCAGTACTTC. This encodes CSALGLAGGYEQYF.

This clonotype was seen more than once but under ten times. This CDR3 reads CASSSAARGYTF. In nucleotides, the CDR3 is TGTGCCAGCAGTTCGGCAGCTCGGGGCTACACCTTC. The chain joins TRBV27 to TRBJ1-2, with D hard to call. V lost 4 bases and J 8 bases, leaving 11 bases between the germline ends. This CDR3 region has 12 residues. Germline lookup yields CDR1 MNHEY and CDR2 SMNVEV (reference sequence).

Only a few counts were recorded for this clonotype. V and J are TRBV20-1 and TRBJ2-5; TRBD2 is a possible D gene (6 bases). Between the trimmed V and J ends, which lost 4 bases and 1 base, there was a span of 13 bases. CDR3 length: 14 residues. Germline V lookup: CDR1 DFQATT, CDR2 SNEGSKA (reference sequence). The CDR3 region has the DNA TGCAGTGCTATGGACTATCGGGCCCAAGAGACCCAGTACTTC. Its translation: CSAMDYRAQETQYF.

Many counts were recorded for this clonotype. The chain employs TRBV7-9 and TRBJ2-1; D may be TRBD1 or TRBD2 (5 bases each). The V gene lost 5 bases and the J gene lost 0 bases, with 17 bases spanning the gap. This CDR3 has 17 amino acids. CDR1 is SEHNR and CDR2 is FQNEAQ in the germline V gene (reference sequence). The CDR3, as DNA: TGTGCCAGCAGCCCGGGGTGGGGCGGACGCTCCTACAATGAGCAGTTCTTC. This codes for CASSPGWGGRSYNEQFF.

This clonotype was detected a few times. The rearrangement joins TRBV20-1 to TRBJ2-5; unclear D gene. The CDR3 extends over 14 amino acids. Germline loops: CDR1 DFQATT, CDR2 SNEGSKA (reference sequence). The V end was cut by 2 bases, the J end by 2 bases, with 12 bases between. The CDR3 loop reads CSARLGRIQETQYF. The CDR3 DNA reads TGCAGTGCTAGATTAGGGCGTATTCAAGAGACCCAGTACTTC.

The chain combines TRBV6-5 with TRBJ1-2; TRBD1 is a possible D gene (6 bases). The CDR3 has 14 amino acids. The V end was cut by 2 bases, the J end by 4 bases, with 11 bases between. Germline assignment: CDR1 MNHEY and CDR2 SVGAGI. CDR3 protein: CASSYTGSVYGYTF. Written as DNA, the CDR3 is TGTGCCAGCAGTTACACAGGGAGCGTCTATGGCTACACCTTC.

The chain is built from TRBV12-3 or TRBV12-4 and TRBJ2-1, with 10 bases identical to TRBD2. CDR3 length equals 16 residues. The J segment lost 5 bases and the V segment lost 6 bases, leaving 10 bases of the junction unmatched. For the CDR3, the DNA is TGTGCCAGCAGGAGCCCGGGACTAGCGATAGACAATGAGCAGTTCTTC. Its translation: CASRSPGLAIDNEQFF.

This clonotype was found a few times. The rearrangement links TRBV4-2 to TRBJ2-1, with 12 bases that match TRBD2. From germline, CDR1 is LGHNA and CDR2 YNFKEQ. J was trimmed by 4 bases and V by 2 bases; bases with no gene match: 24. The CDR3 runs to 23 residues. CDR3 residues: CASSQPGLAGEGSQGGRYNEQFF. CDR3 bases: TGTGCCAGCAGCCAACCGGGACTAGCGGGTGAGGGATCTCAGGGCGGACGATACAATGAGCAGTTCTTC.